This T cell receptor (beta chain) appears in the sequencing data of a study of molecular identifiers for immune sequencing clone quantification (dated by TCRdb to between 2018 and 2020). Describing the broader study: In a replicate experiment, RNA from 20,000 or 100,000 naive CD8 T cells was split into five aliquots, four of which were sequenced. The study was a methods study using CD8 T cells to benchmark molecular-identifier clustering-based TCR repertoire sequencing (MIDCIRS) and TCR RNA copy counting.

The paper as a whole reports these results and caveats: In CMV-specific effector cells, over 97% of molecules were held by clones above 20 RNA copies, whereas under 1% of molecules were held by such clones in naive cells. Identical TCR molecules sharing a barcode could cause highly expanded clone sizes to be underestimated. Approximately 3.1 recovered TCR RNA copies per cell were obtained by modeling, versus approximately 10 by digital PCR, implying a capture efficiency of about 30%. Naive libraries contained spiked-in Jurkat TCR RNA (approximately nine copies' worth), which is not part of the donor repertoire. When barcode sub-clustering was not used, chimeric consensus sequences inflated TCR diversity, with chimeras reaching as high as 47%. Spiked-in Jurkat TCR RNA equal to a single cell's worth was reported to be detectable even within one million naive CD8 T cells.

A note on this clonotype: No cognate antigen has been identified for it. Its ends do not fully match the called genes, so a read error is possible.

Libraries of naive CD8 T cells were generated from about 20,000 to 1,000,000 sorted cells, with 10%, 30% or 50% of the purified RNA used. Naive CD8 T cells, defined as CD8+CD4-CCR7+CD45RA+, were FACS-sorted into RLT Plus buffer on a BD FACSAria II. To test detection sensitivity, Jurkat RNA equivalent to more than 9 TCR copies was spiked into samples of about 19,000-1,000,000 naive CD8 T cells. Enrichment of CD8 T cells was done with RosetteSep CD8+ T Cell Enrichment Cocktail plus Ficoll-Paque, and ACK red cell lysis came afterward. The CDR3 covers 13 residues, taking in both the cysteine and the phenylalanine. Only CDR3 DNA is held: 39 bases, read in frame from base 1. CDR1 and CDR2 are drawn from the germline V gene: SGHRS, YFSETQ. The protocol used for the library was PCR. For sequencing, a NextSeq 500 was employed. Bulk TCR libraries were made following a previously described method, with the TCR primers given in Table S5. Total RNA was purified with the Qiagen AllPrep DNA/RNA kit. Reads from multiple sequencing runs of the same library were pooled before analysis. Turning to the authors' computational methods: Reads were retained only if an exact TCR constant sequence was present, and the retained reads were trimmed to 150 nt and grouped according to their 12-nt molecular barcodes. Within each barcode group, reads were sub-clustered at a 15% Levenshtein threshold, and quality-weighted consensus sequences were built per RNA molecule. Non-functional sequences were filtered out, along with any lower-count sequence sitting one edit away from another sequence. On the basis of fitting two negative binomial distributions, barcode sub-clusters with fewer than 20% of the maximum read count were discarded. TCRdb ran its own pipeline on the public reads, namely fastp trimming at Q25 and MiXCR clone calling, and kept in-frame beta chains. Every entry covers one CDR3 protein and lists the most common genes and DNA from its rows. These V and J calls derive from TCRdb rather than the authors' analysis. The sample profile shows under 350,000 distinct CDR3 sequences; roughly a quarter of them were found once. 0.74% of the sample rests with the top ten.

Material: naive CD8+ T cells from blood, with Jurkat cell RNA spiked in. What the cell subset or site label conveys for this sample: FACS-sorted CD8+CD4-CCR7+CD45RA+ naive T cells. The receptor comes from a human donor in good health. Some libraries in this study had Jurkat cell RNA spiked in. The V and J genes are TRBV5-1 and TRBJ2-5; the D segment cannot be called with confidence. The CDR3 region: CASSSDDQETQYF. The nucleotide sequence is given as TGCGCTAGCAGCTCCGACGACCAAGAGACCCAGTACTTC.